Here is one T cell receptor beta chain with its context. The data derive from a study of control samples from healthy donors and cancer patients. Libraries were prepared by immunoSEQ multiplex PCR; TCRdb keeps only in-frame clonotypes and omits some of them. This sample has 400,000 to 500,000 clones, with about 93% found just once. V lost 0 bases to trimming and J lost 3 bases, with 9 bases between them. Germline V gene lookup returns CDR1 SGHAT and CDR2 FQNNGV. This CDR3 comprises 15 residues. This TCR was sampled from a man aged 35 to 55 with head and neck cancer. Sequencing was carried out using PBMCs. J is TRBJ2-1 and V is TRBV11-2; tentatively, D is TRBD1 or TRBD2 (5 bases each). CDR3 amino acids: CASSLDGTYYNEQFF. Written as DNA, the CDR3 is TGTGCCAGCAGCTTAGACGGGACCTACTACAATGAGCAGTTCTTC. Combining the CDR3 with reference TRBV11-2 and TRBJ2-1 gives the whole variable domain EAGVAQSPRYKIIEKRQSVAFWCNPISGHATLYWYQQILGQGPKLLIQFQNNGVVDDSQLPKDRFSAERLKGVDSTLKIQPAKLEDSAVYLCASSLDGTYYNEQFFGPGTRLTVL.